This T cell receptor (beta chain) was captured in a study of T cell responses to AZD1222 COVID-19 vaccine. General study results and limits: Nearly half of the spike-specific TCRs reportedly recognize variant regions that carry no mutations.

Regarding this clone: The antigen is not known.

Pooling was applied to second doses at about 4 or about 12 weeks. Assay: immunoSEQ multiplex PCR; the TCRdb copy retains only in-frame clones and omits some. The table includes 100,000 to 150,000 clones, around 89% detected once. This sequence originates from an adult who received the AZD1222 COVID-19 vaccine. The material sequenced was peripheral blood, taken 28 days after the second AZD1222 dose.

The CDR3 nucleotides read TGCGCCAGCAGCCCCGGGACTAGCGGGGGCGAGCAGTACTTC. Protein product: CASSPGTSGGEQYF. This sequence joins TRBV5-1 and TRBJ2-7, with TRBD2 matching 14 bases. In germline, CDR1 is SGHRS, CDR2 YFSETQ. The CDR3 consists of 14 residues. V lost 4 bases and J lost 6; bases outside the gene matches: 3.